This TCR beta chain is from a study of cytomegalovirus exposure and HLA in healthy donors. As for the study in general: Of roughly 360 genotyped donors, 75% to 90% grouped in the Caucasian-associated ancestry cluster. Notes on the study in general: Trimming of TCR beta V- and J-genes showed a link, identified in a later analysis, to a missense DCLRE1C variant. The investigators catalogued 164 TCR beta chains as cytomegalovirus-associated.

PCR was performed using 60 Vbeta and 13 Jbeta primers. The authors' processing: A later analysis counted 65 million to 90 million unique TCR beta chains, roughly 11 million shared. Here immunoSEQ multiplex PCR was the method, and the copy in TCRdb shows in-frame clones only, minus some. V and J calls and clone size are given by that table; D and trimming were obtained from the DNA. The repertoire holds around 150,000 clones, 65% to 85% seen once, with over 6% in the top ten. Regarding this clone: The antigen remains unidentified.

The V gene end was trimmed by 4 bases and the J gene end by 6 bases; junction bases not matched to a gene: 3. The CDR3 sequence is 14 residues long. Germline V lookup: CDR1 SGHRS, CDR2 YFSETQ. The sequenced sample consisted of PBMCs. The clonotype was recovered from a man aged 40-50 years in good health and CMV-seropositive. The chain is built from TRBV5-1 and TRBJ2-2; 10 nucleotides agree with TRBD1. Written as DNA, the CDR3 is TGCGCCAGCAGCCAAGGGACAGGGGCCGGGGAGCTGTTTTTT. This gives the protein CASSQGTGAGELFF. Full variable domain (outside the CDR3, taken from reference TRBV5-1 and TRBJ2-2): KAGVTQTPRYLIKTRGQQVTLSCSPISGHRSVSWYQQTPGQGLQFLFEYFSETQRNKGNFPGRFSGRQFSNSRSEMNVSTLELGDSALYLCASSQGTGAGELFFGEGSRLTVL.